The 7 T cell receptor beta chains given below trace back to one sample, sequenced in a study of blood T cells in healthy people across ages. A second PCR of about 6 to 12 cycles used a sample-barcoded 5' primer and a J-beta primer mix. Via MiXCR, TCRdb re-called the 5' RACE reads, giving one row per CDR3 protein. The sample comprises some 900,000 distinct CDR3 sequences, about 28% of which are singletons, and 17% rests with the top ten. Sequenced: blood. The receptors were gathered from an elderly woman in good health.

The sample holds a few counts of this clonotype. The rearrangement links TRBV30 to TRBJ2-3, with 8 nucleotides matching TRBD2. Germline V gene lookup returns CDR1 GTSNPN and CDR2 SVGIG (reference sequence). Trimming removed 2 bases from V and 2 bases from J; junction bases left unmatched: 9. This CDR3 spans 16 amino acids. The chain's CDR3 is CAWSLGRGVNTDTQYF. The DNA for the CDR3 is TGTGCCTGGAGTCTGGGGCGGGGGGTAAACACAGATACGCAGTATTTT.

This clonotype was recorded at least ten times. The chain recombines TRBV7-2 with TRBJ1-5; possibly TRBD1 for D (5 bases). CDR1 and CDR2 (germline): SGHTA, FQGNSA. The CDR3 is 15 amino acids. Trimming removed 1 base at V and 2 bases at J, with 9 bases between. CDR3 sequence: CASSLVQGGNQPQHF. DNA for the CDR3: TGTGCCAGCAGCTTAGTGCAAGGGGGCAATCAGCCCCAGCATTTT.

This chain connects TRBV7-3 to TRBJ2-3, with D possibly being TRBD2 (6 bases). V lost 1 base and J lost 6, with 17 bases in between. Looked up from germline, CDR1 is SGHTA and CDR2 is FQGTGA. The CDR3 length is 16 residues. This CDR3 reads CASSLSGLAWGDTQYF. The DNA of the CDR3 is TGTGCCAGCAGCTTAAGTGGCCTAGCGTGGGGGGATACGCAGTATTTT.

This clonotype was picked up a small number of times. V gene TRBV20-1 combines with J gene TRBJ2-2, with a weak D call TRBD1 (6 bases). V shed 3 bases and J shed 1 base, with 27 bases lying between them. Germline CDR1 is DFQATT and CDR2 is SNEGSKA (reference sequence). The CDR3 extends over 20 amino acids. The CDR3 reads CSASGLLISGTTQNTGELFF. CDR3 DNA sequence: TGCAGTGCTAGTGGATTGTTAATATCCGGGACAACACAGAACACCGGGGAGCTGTTTTTT.

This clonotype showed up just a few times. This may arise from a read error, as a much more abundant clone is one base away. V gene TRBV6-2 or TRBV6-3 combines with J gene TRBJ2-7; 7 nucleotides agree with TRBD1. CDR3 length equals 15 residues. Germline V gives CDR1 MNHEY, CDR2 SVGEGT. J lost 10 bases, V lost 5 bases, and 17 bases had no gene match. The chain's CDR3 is CASSQAGTVKEAQYF. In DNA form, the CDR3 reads TGTGCCAGCAGTCAAGCCGGGACAGTAAAAGAGGCCCAGTACTTC.

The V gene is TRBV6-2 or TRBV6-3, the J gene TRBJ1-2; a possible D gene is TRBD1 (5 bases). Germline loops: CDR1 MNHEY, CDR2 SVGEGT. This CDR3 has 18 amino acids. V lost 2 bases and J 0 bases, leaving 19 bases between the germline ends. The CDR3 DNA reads TGTGCCAGCAGTTACGGGAGAGGGGCAGGGCGAGCTAACTATGGCTACACCTTC. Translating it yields CASSYGRGAGRANYGYTF.

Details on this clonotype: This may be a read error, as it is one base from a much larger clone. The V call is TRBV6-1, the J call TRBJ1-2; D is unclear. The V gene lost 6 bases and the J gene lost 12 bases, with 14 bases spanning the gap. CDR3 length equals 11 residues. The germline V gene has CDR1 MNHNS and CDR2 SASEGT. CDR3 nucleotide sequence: TGTGCCAGCAGCCGGGTTCTAGACCACACCTTC. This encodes CASSRVLDHTF.